These 18 T cell receptor beta chains came from one sample sequenced in a study of blood T cell repertoires in COVID-19. Profiled with immunoSEQ multiplex PCR; TCRdb holds only in-frame clones, not every one. The sample carries some 100,000 clones, more than 75% recorded once. The material sequenced was peripheral blood. Source of these receptors: a woman over 75 with active COVID-19.

CDR3 sequence (DNA): TGTGCCAGCAGCGTTGACGGGGCTAGCGGGGTCTACAATGAGCAGTTCTTC. Protein sequence: CASSVDGASGVYNEQFF. V gene TRBV9 combines with J gene TRBJ2-1, with 9 bases lining up with TRBD2. J lost 3 bases, V lost 2 bases, and 9 bases had no gene match. The germline CDR1 and CDR2 sequences are SGDLS and YYNGEE. There are 17 residues in the CDR3. The full variable domain, rest sourced from reference TRBV9 and TRBJ2-1, is DSGVTQTPKHLITATGQRVTLRCSPRSGDLSVYWYQQSLDQGLQFLIQYYNGEERAKGNILERFSAQQFPDLHSELNLSSLELGDSALYFCASSVDGASGVYNEQFFGPGTRLTVL.

This chain uses TRBV3-1 (or the pseudogene TRBV3-2) with TRBJ2-7, with D possibly matching TRBD2 (6 bases). V shed 8 bases and J shed 2 bases, with 25 bases lying between them. Germline values: CDR1 LGHDT, CDR2 YNNKEL (reference sequence). The CDR3 loop spans 17 amino acids. The CDR3 reads CASARPPLYAGTYEQYF. Written as DNA, the CDR3 is TGTGCCAGCGCCCGGCCTCCACTCTACGCGGGGACCTACGAGCAGTACTTC.

The chain has TRBV5-6 and TRBJ1-3; 11 bases agree with TRBD1. The CDR3 totals 16 residues. Germline V gene lookup returns CDR1 SGHDT and CDR2 YYEEEE. V lost 4 bases, J lost 3 bases, and 6 bases stayed unmatched. CDR3 loop: CASSPGTGGSGNTIYF. The CDR3 DNA reads TGTGCCAGCAGCCCTGGGACAGGGGGTAGTGGAAACACCATATATTTT.

The V and J genes are TRBV19 and TRBJ2-5, with D maybe TRBD2 (7 bases). Trimming took 3 bases from V and 5 from J, leaving 13 bases between them. Germline V gene data show CDR1 as LNHDA and CDR2 as SQIVND (reference sequence). This CDR3 region has 14 residues. Here the CDR3 reads CASSIGAGAETQYF. In nucleotides, the CDR3 is TGTGCCAGTAGTATCGGCGCGGGGGCGGAGACCCAGTACTTC.

This clone was observed a single time. CDR3 sequence reads: CASSPSGLAVRNEQFF. CDR3 DNA sequence: TGTGCCAGCAGCCCATCGGGACTAGCGGTTCGGAATGAGCAGTTCTTC. The gene calls are TRBV7-2 and TRBJ2-1, with 11 bases that match TRBD2. CDR3 length: 16 residues. The ends lost 5 bases at V and 7 bases at J; junction bases unmatched: 10. Per the germline V gene, CDR1 is SGHTA and CDR2 is FQGNSA.

The CDR3 spells CASSATGGFSYEQYF. For the CDR3, the DNA is TGTGCCAGCTCAGCTACGGGAGGATTCTCCTACGAGCAGTACTTC. V is TRBV18 and J is TRBJ2-7; 7 bases are a match to TRBD2. CDR1 KGHSH and CDR2 LQKENI come from the germline V gene. V was pared by 5 bases and J by 0 bases, with 7 bases of the junction left unmatched. This CDR3 comprises 15 residues.

The rearrangement links TRBV2 to TRBJ1-4; the D gene is possibly TRBD1 (5 bases). CDR3 length equals 14 residues. V lost 2 bases to trimming and J lost 8 bases, with 12 bases between them. Germline CDR1 reads SNHLY; CDR2 reads FYNNEI. The DNA for the CDR3 is TGTGCCAGCAGTGAATCGCAGGGTTTCGAAAAACTGTTTTTT. It is translated as CASSESQGFEKLFF.

The chain joins TRBV7-9 to TRBJ2-5, with a possible D match to TRBD2 (5 bases). The CDR3 consists of 15 residues. V lost 5 bases, J lost 2 bases, and 15 bases lay in between. Per the germline V gene, CDR1 is SEHNR and CDR2 is FQNEAQ (reference sequence). Here the CDR3 reads CASSPPVRTQETQYF. CDR3 bases: TGTGCCAGCAGCCCACCCGTTCGGACTCAAGAGACCCAGTACTTC.

The J gene is TRBJ2-3, the V gene TRBV25-1, with D perhaps TRBD2 (6 bases). The CDR3 is made up of 14 amino acids. Germline loops: CDR1 MGHDK, CDR2 SYGVNS. The V end was cut by 1 base, the J end by 4 bases, with 9 bases between. CDR3 protein: CASSEWDSADTQYF. CDR3 nucleotide sequence: TGTGCCAGCAGTGAATGGGACTCCGCAGATACGCAGTATTTT.

This clone has only one observation. The V call is TRBV4-2, the J call TRBJ2-1; TRBD2 matches at 10 bases. This CDR3 contains 15 residues. Germline V gives CDR1 LGHNA, CDR2 YNFKEQ. Trimming removed 6 bases from V and 2 bases from J; junction bases left unmatched: 4. In nucleotides, the CDR3 is TGTGCCAGCAGTCAACTAGCGGGAACCTACAATGAGCAGTTCTTC. Its protein is CASSQLAGTYNEQFF.

This clone showed up just once. The rearrangement links TRBV19 to TRBJ2-2; D might be TRBD1 (6 bases). CDR1 and CDR2 from the germline V gene are LNHDA and SQIVND (reference sequence). The CDR3 runs 13 residues. V was clipped by 5 bases and J by 8 bases, with 12 bases between them. The DNA of the CDR3 is TGTGCCAGTAGTCTCGGACAGATTGGGGAGCTGTTTTTT. It is translated as CASSLGQIGELFF.

The rearrangement uses TRBV28 and TRBJ2-7; 12 nucleotides match TRBD1. The CDR3 sequence is 16 residues long. Germline values: CDR1 MDHEN, CDR2 SYDVKM. V was pared by 5 bases and J by 5 bases, with 10 bases of the junction left unmatched. The CDR3 DNA sequence: TGTGCCAGCAGTCTGGGAGGGGGACAGGGGGCAAACGAGCAGTACTTC. Its protein is CASSLGGGQGANEQYF.

This chain connects TRBV6-6 to TRBJ1-5; TRBD1 might be the D (5 bases). The V and J ends lost 6 bases and 4 bases respectively, with 10 bases between them. This CDR3 contains 13 residues. Per the germline V gene, CDR1 is MNHNY and CDR2 is SVGAGI (reference sequence). For the CDR3, the DNA is TGTGCCAGCAGGCTTGGGGGGAATCAGCCCCAGCATTTT. It translates to CASRLGGNQPQHF.

The chain employs TRBV28 and TRBJ1-5; D uncertain. From germline, CDR1 is MDHEN and CDR2 SYDVKM. The CDR3 totals 13 residues. V was clipped by 3 bases and J by 3 bases, with 6 bases between them. The CDR3 loop is CASSFGFNQPQHF. The CDR3 DNA follows: TGTGCCAGCAGTTTCGGGTTCAATCAGCCCCAGCATTTT.

The chain couples TRBV7-9 to TRBJ2-1; D perhaps matches TRBD2 (6 bases). The CDR3 has 14 amino acids. The V gene lost 9 bases and the J gene lost 4 bases, with 16 bases spanning the gap. Per the germline V gene, CDR1 is SEHNR and CDR2 is FQNEAQ (reference sequence). The CDR3 loop is CASFSVAEYNEQFF. The CDR3, as DNA: TGTGCCAGTTTTTCGGTAGCGGAGTACAATGAGCAGTTCTTC.

This chain joins TRBV9 and TRBJ2-2; the match to TRBD1 covers 10 bases. The CDR3 has 16 residues. Losses at the gene ends were 4 bases for V and 3 bases for J; bases not matched to a gene: 6. Per germline, CDR1 SGDLS and CDR2 YYNGEE. CDR3 nucleotide sequence: TGTGCCAGCAGCATCCGACAGGGGGCGGACACCGGGGAGCTGTTTTTT. This translates into CASSIRQGADTGELFF.

The chain combines TRBV7-2 with TRBJ2-2; TRBD1 matches 8 bases. Germline V gene sequence: CDR1 SGHTA, CDR2 FQGNSA. Trimming took 5 bases from V and 1 from J; bases not matched to a gene: 6. The CDR3 runs 16 residues. The CDR3 DNA is TGTGCCAGCAGCCGGAGGGGGACAGGGAACACCGGGGAGCTGTTTTTT. Translating gives CASSRRGTGNTGELFF.

The chain uses TRBV6-2 or TRBV6-3 and TRBJ1-4, with D possibly being TRBD1 (5 bases). V was shortened by 6 bases and J by 7 bases, with 18 bases between the two germline ends. Per germline, CDR1 MNHEY and CDR2 SVGEGT. The CDR3 consists of 15 residues. CDR3 sequence reads: CASSLPGDGGEKLFF. The CDR3 nucleotides read TGTGCCAGCAGCCTTCCCGGGGACGGGGGTGAAAAACTGTTTTTT.